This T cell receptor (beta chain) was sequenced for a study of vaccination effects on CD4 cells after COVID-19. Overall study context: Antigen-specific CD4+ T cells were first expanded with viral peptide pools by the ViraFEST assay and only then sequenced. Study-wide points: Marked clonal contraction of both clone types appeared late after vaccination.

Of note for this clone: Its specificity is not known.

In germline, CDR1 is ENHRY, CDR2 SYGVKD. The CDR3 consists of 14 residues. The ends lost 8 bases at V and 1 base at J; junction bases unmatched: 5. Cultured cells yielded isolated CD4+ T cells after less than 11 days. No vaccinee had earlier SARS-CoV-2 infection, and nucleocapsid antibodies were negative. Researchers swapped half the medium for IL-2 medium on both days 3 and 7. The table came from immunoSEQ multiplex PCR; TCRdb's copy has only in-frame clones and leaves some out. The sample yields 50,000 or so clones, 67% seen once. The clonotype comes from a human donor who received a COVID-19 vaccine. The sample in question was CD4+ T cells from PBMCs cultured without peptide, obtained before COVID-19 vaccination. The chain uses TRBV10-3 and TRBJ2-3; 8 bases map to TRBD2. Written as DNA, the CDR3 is TGTGCCATCGAGGCGGGGGGCGGCACAGATACGCAGTATTTT. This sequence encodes CAIEAGGGTDTQYF.